This T cell receptor beta chain was obtained from a study of regulatory T cells in long-lasting Graves disease. Study as a whole: Antithyroid drugs had been taken by newly diagnosed Graves' patients for under 3 months. Study-wide points: When disease was persistent, TRBV28, TRBJ1-2 and TRBJ2-5 were the favored segments.

For TCR beta, libraries came from iRepertoire HTBI primers and Arm-PCR of CDR3 regions. MiXCR, run by TCRdb on the multiplex PCR reads, gives a single entry per CDR3 protein. Of a few hundred thousand distinct CDR3 sequences in the sample, 10% to 15% are singletons; the top ten hold under 20%. The time point: newly diagnosed GD, antithyroid drugs for less than 3 months. With RNA extracted from PBMCs as input, the TCR library was made. As regards this clonotype: Its target is unknown.

Germline lookup yields CDR1 LGHNA and CDR2 YNFKEQ. The CDR3 runs to 15 residues. The germline V and J ends were trimmed by 4 bases and 4 bases, with 16 bases remaining between them. The same sample was also used in a study of T cells in Graves' hyperthyroidism and ophthalmopathy. As that study records: Newly diagnosed patients aged 18 to 65 had hyperthyroidism of under 2 months' duration. The TCR CDR3 was amplified in a first-round RT-PCR using the HTBI primer set.

The chain has TRBV4-2 and TRBJ1-1, with D uncertain. This receptor was taken from a woman younger than 35 with Graves disease. Material: peripheral blood mononuclear cells (PBMCs), obtained at new diagnosis, from a patient treated with antithyroid drugs. The CDR3 DNA reads as TGTGCCAGCAGCCCCTCCCCGGGTCGGAGCACTGAAGCTTTCTTT. Encoded protein: CASSPSPGRSTEAFF.